Below, 21 T cell receptor beta chains from the same sample are listed, as sequenced in a study of blood T cell repertoires in COVID-19. The repertoire was sequenced with immunoSEQ multiplex PCR; TCRdb's copy has only in-frame clones and lacks some. The sample has 100,000 to 150,000 clones, around nine tenths seen once. Sequenced input: peripheral blood. These receptor sequences come from an older woman with COVID-19, enrolled during active disease.

This clone was counted only a few times. The chain is built from TRBV10-1 and TRBJ2-7; a weak D match, TRBD1 (6 bases). Trimming cost V 6 bases and J 3 bases, with 15 bases left between them. This CDR3 has 14 residues. Germline V gives CDR1 WNHNN, CDR2 SYGVQD (reference sequence). CDR3 DNA sequence: TGCGCCAGCAGAGTCCGGGACACTCTCTACGAGCAGTACTTC. Translating it yields CASRVRDTLYEQYF.

In this sample, this clone turned up a few times. This chain connects TRBV19 to TRBJ1-1; the D is unclear. CDR3 length: 12 amino acids. From germline, CDR1 is LNHDA and CDR2 SQIVND (reference sequence). V lost 6 bases, J lost 5 bases, and 10 bases lay in between. CDR3 sequence reads: CASREGSTEAFF. DNA for the CDR3: TGTGCCAGTAGAGAGGGATCAACTGAAGCTTTCTTT. Looking up the rest from reference TRBV19 and TRBJ1-1 gives the full variable domain: DGGITQSPKYLFRKEGQNVTLSCEQNLNHDAMYWYRQDPGQGLRLIYYSQIVNDFQKGDIAEGYSVSREKKESFPLTVTSAQKNPTAFYLCASREGSTEAFFGQGTRLTVV.

V usage is TRBV5-1 and J usage is TRBJ2-7; TRBD2 agrees at 10 bases. This CDR3 contains 17 residues. V was pared by 0 bases and J by 0 bases, with 6 bases of the junction left unmatched. Germline CDR1 is SGHRS and CDR2 is YFSETQ. The CDR3 region has the DNA TGCGCCAGCAGCTTGGTGGTAGCGGGGGGTCTCTCCTACGAGCAGTACTTC. Amino acid sequence: CASSLVVAGGLSYEQYF.

CDR3 nucleotide sequence: TGCAGCGTTGGGCGCGCTAGCGGGGGGGATGAGCAGTTCTTC. Protein: CSVGRASGGDEQFF. J is TRBJ2-1 and V is TRBV29-1; 12 bases line up with TRBD2. Germline CDR1 SQVTM, CDR2 ANQGSEA. The CDR3 runs 14 residues. V dropped 4 bases and J dropped 8; count of bases not matched to a gene: 6.

The chain is built from TRBV7-8 and TRBJ2-5; D is uncertain. CDR3 size: 15 residues. The germline V and J ends were trimmed by 0 bases and 4 bases, with 12 bases remaining between them. The germline gives CDR1 SGHVS, CDR2 FQNEAQ. CDR3 amino acids: CASSLAGPTAETQYF. CDR3 bases: TGTGCCAGCAGCTTAGCGGGCCCAACGGCAGAGACCCAGTACTTC.

The rearrangement links TRBV28 to TRBJ2-3; D unclear. V lost 7 bases to trimming and J lost 0 bases, with 11 bases between them. This CDR3 comprises 14 residues. CDR1 is MDHEN and CDR2 is SYDVKM in the germline V gene. The CDR3 DNA follows: TGTGCCAGCACATCGACATCTAGCACAGATACGCAGTATTTT. Protein product: CASTSTSSTDTQYF.

V is TRBV27 and J is TRBJ1-2; D gene ambiguous. CDR1 is MNHEY, CDR2 SMNVEV, per germline (reference sequence). The V end lost 3 bases, the J end lost 6 bases, and 11 bases lay between the germline ends. The CDR3 loop spans 13 amino acids. The CDR3 loop is CASSFLSTDGYTF. For the CDR3, the DNA is TGTGCCAGCAGTTTCCTGAGTACGGATGGCTACACCTTC.

The rearrangement joins TRBV9 to TRBJ1-5; 9 bases map to TRBD1. Germline V gene sequence: CDR1 SGDLS, CDR2 YYNGEE. The CDR3 consists of 14 residues. With V trimmed by 4 bases and J by 7 bases, 6 bases remained unmatched. CDR3 region: CASSRTGGEQPQHF. The CDR3 coding sequence is TGTGCCAGCAGCCGAACAGGGGGCGAACAGCCCCAGCATTTT.

The V gene is TRBV5-1, the J gene TRBJ1-3; possible D gene TRBD1, 5 bases. Germline V gives CDR1 SGHRS, CDR2 YFSETQ. The CDR3 sequence is 11 residues long. V was clipped by 2 bases and J by 8 bases, with 5 bases between them. CDR3 nucleotide sequence: TGCGCCAGCAGCTTCAGGGACACCATATATTTT. Its protein is CASSFRDTIYF.

The V gene is TRBV28, the J gene TRBJ1-1; possible D gene TRBD1, 6 bases. The CDR3 is 12 residues long. The germline gives CDR1 MDHEN, CDR2 SYDVKM. CDR3 sequence: CAGGGPNTEAFF. DNA of the CDR3: TGTGCTGGGGGGGGGCCGAACACTGAAGCTTTCTTT.

V usage is TRBV19 and J usage is TRBJ2-3; D not certain. The ends were cut back, 4 bases at V and 9 bases at J, with 8 bases in the middle. CDR3 length equals 11 residues. CDR1 and CDR2 (germline): LNHDA, SQIVND (reference sequence). CDR3 sequence: CASSRSRTQYF. The DNA of the CDR3 is TGTGCCAGTAGTAGGTCCAGAACGCAGTATTTT.

This rearrangement joins TRBV6-5 to TRBJ2-1, with D unresolved. The germline V and J ends were trimmed by 6 bases and 3 bases, with 12 bases remaining between them. The germline V gene has CDR1 MNHEY and CDR2 SVGAGI. The CDR3 runs to 14 residues. Written as DNA, the CDR3 is TGTGCCAGCAGGCCCTCCCTAGACTACAATGAGCAGTTCTTC. Its protein product is CASRPSLDYNEQFF.

This clone was observed a handful of times. V gene TRBV5-1 combines with J gene TRBJ1-1, with D possibly being TRBD1 (5 bases). Trimming shortened V by 6 bases and J by 5 bases, and 14 bases separated the two germline ends. Germline CDR1 is SGHRS and CDR2 is YFSETQ. The CDR3 is 13 amino acids. Here the CDR3 reads CASTPGGWTEAFF. The DNA for the CDR3 is TGCGCCAGCACCCCCGGGGGATGGACTGAAGCTTTCTTT.

The V gene is TRBV5-6, the J gene TRBJ1-1, with TRBD1 identical over 7 bases. The CDR3 has 15 amino acids. Germline assignment: CDR1 SGHDT and CDR2 YYEEEE. Germline trimming cut 2 bases from V and 0 bases from J; bases unmatched to any gene: 4. The CDR3 spells CASSLYRGMNTEAFF. Written as DNA, the CDR3 is TGTGCCAGCAGCTTATACAGGGGAATGAACACTGAAGCTTTCTTT.

The gene calls are TRBV5-5 and TRBJ1-5; 9 nucleotides agree with TRBD1. The trim removed 4 bases at V and 7 bases at J, leaving 9 bases unmatched. The CDR3 runs 15 residues. In germline, CDR1 is SGHKS, CDR2 YYEKEE (reference sequence). Written as DNA, the CDR3 is TGTGCCAGCAGCATTGGGACAGGGAGTAACCAGCCCCAGCATTTT. This sequence encodes CASSIGTGSNQPQHF. Full variable domain (rest looked up from reference TRBV5-5 and TRBJ1-5): DAGVTQSPTHLIKTRGQQVTLRCSPISGHKSVSWYQQVLGQGPQFIFQYYEKEERGRGNFPDRFSARQFPNYSSELNVNALLLGDSALYLCASSIGTGSNQPQHFGDGTRLSIL.

The genes are TRBV29-1 and TRBJ1-6; D is possibly TRBD1 (5 bases). Germline V gene data show CDR1 as SQVTM and CDR2 as ANQGSEA. Trimming pared 6 bases from V and 5 bases from J, leaving 14 bases between. This CDR3 spans 14 amino acids. In nucleotides, the CDR3 is TGCAGCGTCAACAGAGACAGAAATAATTCACCCCTCCACTTT. It codes for CSVNRDRNNSPLHF.

This chain connects TRBV30 to TRBJ1-1; maybe TRBD1 (6 bases). Trimming removed 4 bases at V and 2 bases at J, with 14 bases between. The length of the CDR3 is 14 residues. The germline V gene has CDR1 GTSNPN and CDR2 SVGIG (reference sequence). CDR3 in DNA: TGTGCCTGGACCGATCGGACAGCCAACACTGAAGCTTTCTTT. Protein: CAWTDRTANTEAFF.

V usage is TRBV3-1 (or the pseudogene TRBV3-2) and J usage is TRBJ2-7, with 8 bases identical to TRBD2. Germline CDR1 is LGHDT and CDR2 is YNNKEL (reference sequence). V shed 1 base, J shed 3 bases, and the junction held 5 bases outside the gene matches. The CDR3 has 15 amino acids. This CDR3 is CASSQGRGGRYEQYF. The DNA for the CDR3 is TGTGCCAGCAGCCAAGGACGGGGGGGGCGCTACGAGCAGTACTTC.

V usage is TRBV5-5 and J usage is TRBJ1-6; TRBD1 matches 10 bases. The CDR3 runs to 15 residues. The germline V gene has CDR1 SGHKS and CDR2 YYEKEE (reference sequence). J was trimmed by 8 bases and V by 4 bases; bases with no gene match: 6. The CDR3 loop is CASSPRDRGHSPLHF. The CDR3 region has the DNA TGTGCCAGCAGCCCCCGGGACAGGGGCCATTCACCCCTCCACTTT.

The J gene is TRBJ2-2, the V gene TRBV28; perhaps TRBD2 as D (6 bases). V was clipped by 6 bases and J by 5 bases, with 13 bases between them. This CDR3 has 14 residues. Germline V gene sequence: CDR1 MDHEN, CDR2 SYDVKM. CDR3 nucleotide sequence: TGTGCCAGCAGGCCTCCCGGGGGAACCGGGGAGCTGTTTTTT. Amino acids: CASRPPGGTGELFF. Drawing the rest from reference TRBV28 and TRBJ2-2, the complete variable domain is DVKVTQSSRYLVKRTGEKVFLECVQDMDHENMFWYRQDPGLGLRLIYFSYDVKMKEKGDIPEGYSVSREKKERFSLILESASTNQTSMYLCASRPPGGTGELFFGEGSRLTVL.

The rearrangement links TRBV5-5 to TRBJ2-7; D gene unclear. Deletions cut 0 bases from V and 5 bases from J, with 18 bases between. CDR3 length equals 16 residues. The germline gives CDR1 SGHKS, CDR2 YYEKEE (reference sequence). The CDR3: CASSLGFRYSSDEQYF. The CDR3 DNA reads as TGTGCCAGCAGCTTGGGTTTTCGGTACAGCTCTGACGAGCAGTACTTC.